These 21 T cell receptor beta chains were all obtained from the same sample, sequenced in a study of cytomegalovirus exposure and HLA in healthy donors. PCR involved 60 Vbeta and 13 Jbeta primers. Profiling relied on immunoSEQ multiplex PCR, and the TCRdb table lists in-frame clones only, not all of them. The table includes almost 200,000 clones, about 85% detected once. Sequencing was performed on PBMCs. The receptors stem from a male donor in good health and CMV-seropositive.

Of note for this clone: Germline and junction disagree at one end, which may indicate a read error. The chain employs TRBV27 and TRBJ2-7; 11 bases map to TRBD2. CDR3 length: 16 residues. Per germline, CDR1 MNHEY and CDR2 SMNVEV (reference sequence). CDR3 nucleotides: TGTGCCAGCAGTCTATCCGGGACTAGCGGATTTTACGAGCAGTACTTC. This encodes CASSLSGTSGFYEQYF.

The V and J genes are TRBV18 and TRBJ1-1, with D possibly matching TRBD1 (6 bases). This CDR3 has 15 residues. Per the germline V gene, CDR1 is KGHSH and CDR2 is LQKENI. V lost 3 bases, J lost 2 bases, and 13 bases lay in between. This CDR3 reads CASSPTMGHNTEAFF. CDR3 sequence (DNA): TGTGCCAGCTCACCCACGATGGGACACAACACTGAAGCTTTCTTT. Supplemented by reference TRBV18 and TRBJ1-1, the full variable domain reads NAGVMQNPRHLVRRRGQEARLRCSPMKGHSHVYWYRQLPEEGLKFMVYLQKENIIDESGMPKERFSAEFPKEGPSILRIQQVVRGDSAAYFCASSPTMGHNTEAFFGQGTRLTVV.

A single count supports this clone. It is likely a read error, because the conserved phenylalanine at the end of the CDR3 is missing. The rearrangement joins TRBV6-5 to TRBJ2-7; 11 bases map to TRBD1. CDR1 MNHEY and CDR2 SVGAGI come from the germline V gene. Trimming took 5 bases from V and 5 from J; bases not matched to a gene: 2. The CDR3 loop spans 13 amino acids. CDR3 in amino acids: CASSRTGGNEQYL. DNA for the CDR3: TGTGCCAGCAGTCGGACAGGGGGCAACGAGCAGTACCTC.

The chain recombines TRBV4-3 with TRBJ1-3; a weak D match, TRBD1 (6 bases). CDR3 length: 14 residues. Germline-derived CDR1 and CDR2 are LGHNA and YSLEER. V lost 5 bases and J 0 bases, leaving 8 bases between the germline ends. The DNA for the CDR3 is TGCGCCAGCAGCTGGGACACCTCTGGAAACACCATATATTTT. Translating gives CASSWDTSGNTIYF.

The CDR3 region is CASSLGQGISKAFF. The CDR3 region has the DNA TGTGCCAGCAGCCTAGGACAGGGGATTTCTAAAGCTTTCTTT. V and J are TRBV5-6 and TRBJ1-1; 9 bases fit TRBD1. Germline-derived CDR1 and CDR2 are SGHDT and YYEEEE. With 4 bases clipped from V and 9 bases from J, the junction kept 10 bases outside the gene matches. This CDR3 has 14 amino acids.

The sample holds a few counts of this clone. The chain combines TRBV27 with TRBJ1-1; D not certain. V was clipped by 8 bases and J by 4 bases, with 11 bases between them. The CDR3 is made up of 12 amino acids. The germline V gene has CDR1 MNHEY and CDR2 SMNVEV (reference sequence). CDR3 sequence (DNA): TGTGCCAGCGGAGAACGGGGCACTGAAGCTTTCTTT. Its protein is CASGERGTEAFF.

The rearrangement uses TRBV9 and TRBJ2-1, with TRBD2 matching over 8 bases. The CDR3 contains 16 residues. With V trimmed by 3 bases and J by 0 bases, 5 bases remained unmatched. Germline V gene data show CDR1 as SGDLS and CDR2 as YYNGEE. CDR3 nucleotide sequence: TGTGCCAGCAGCGCGACTAGCGTTAGCTCCTACAATGAGCAGTTCTTC. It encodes CASSATSVSSYNEQFF.

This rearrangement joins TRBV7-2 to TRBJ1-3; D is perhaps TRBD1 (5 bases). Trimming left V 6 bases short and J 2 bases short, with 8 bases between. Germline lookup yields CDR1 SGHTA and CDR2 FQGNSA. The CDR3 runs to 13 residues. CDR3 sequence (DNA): TGTGCCAGCAGATGGGGGGCTGGAAACACCATATATTTT. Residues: CASRWGAGNTIYF.

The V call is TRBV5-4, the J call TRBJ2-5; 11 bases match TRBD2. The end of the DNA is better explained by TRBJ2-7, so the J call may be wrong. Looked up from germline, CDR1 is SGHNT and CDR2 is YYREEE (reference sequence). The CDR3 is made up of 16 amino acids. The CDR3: CASSVDPTSGKLEQYF. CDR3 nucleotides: TGTGCCAGCAGCGTCGACCCGACTAGCGGGAAACTCGAGCAGTACTTC.

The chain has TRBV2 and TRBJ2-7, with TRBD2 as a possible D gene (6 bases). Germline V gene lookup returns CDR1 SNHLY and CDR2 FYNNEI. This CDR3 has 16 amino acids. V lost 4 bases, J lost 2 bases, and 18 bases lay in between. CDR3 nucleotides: TGTGCCAGCAGTGCTGAGGGCGGGGCACCGACCTACGAGCAGTACTTC. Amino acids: CASSAEGGAPTYEQYF. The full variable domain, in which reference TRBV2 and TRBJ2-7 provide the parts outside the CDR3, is EPEVTQTPSHQVTQMGQEVILRCVPISNHLYFYWYRQILGQKVEFLVSFYNNEISEKSEIFDDQFSVERPDGSNFTLKIRSTKLEDSAMYFCASSAEGGAPTYEQYFGPGTRLTVT.

CDR3 amino acids: CASSLVLGEQYF. In DNA form, the CDR3 reads TGTGCCAGCAGCTTAGTACTAGGCGAGCAGTACTTC. This chain links TRBV7-9 with TRBJ2-7, with D perhaps TRBD2 (5 bases). V was pared by 1 base and J by 6 bases, with 7 bases between. The CDR3 loop spans 12 amino acids. CDR1 and CDR2 from the germline V gene are SEHNR and FQNEAQ (reference sequence).

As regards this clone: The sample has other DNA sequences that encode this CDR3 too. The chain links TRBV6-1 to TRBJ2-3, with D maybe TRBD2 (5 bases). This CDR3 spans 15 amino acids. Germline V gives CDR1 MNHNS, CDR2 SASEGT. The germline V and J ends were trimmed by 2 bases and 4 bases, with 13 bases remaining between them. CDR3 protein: CASSESPRGSDTQYF. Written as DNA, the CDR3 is TGTGCCAGCAGTGAATCGCCTAGAGGGTCAGATACGCAGTATTTT.

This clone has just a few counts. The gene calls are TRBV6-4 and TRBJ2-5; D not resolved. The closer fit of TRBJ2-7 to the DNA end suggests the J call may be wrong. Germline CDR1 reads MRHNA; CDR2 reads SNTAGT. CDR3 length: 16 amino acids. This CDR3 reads CASSDRNSGVTYEQYF. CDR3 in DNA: TGTGCCAGCAGTGACCGGAATTCCGGAGTAACCTACGAGCAGTACTTC.

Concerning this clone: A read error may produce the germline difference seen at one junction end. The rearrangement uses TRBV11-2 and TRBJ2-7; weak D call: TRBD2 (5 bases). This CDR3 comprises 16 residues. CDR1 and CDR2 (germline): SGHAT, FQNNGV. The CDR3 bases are TGTGCCAGCAGCTTAAATCCCGGCCTAGCCCGCTCCGGGGAGCACTTC. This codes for CASSLNPGLARSGEHF.

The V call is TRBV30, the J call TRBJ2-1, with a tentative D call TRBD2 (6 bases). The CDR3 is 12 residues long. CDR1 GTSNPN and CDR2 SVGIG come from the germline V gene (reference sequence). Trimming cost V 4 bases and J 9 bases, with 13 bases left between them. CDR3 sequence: CAWTLGGGEQFF. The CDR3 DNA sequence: TGTGCCTGGACCCTCGGGGGTGGTGAGCAGTTCTTC.

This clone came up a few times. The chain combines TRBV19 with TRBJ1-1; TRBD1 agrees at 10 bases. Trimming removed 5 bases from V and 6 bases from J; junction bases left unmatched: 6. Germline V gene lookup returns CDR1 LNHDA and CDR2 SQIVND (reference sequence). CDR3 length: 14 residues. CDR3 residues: CASSLGQGLAEAFF. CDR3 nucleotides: TGTGCCAGTAGTCTGGGACAGGGGCTGGCTGAAGCTTTCTTT.

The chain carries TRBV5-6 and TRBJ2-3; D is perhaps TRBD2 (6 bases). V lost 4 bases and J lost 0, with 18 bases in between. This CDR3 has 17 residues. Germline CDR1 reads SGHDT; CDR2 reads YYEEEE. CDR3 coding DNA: TGTGCCAGCAGCCCCGCCCTACTAGCACCGAGCACAGATACGCAGTATTTT. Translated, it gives CASSPALLAPSTDTQYF.

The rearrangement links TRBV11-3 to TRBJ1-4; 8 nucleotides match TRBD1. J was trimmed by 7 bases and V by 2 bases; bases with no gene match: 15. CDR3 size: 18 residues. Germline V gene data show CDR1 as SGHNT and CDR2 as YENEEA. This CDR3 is CASSLSGTGLAEREKLFF. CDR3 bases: TGTGCCAGCAGCTTATCCGGGACAGGTCTGGCGGAACGTGAAAAACTGTTTTTT.

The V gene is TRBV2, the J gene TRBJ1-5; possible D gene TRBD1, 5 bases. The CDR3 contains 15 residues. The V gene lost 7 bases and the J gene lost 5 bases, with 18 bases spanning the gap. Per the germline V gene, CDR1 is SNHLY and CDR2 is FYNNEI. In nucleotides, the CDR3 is TGTGCCAGCACGATGGACATGGGGGAGGATCAGCCCCAGCATTTT. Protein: CASTMDMGEDQPQHF.

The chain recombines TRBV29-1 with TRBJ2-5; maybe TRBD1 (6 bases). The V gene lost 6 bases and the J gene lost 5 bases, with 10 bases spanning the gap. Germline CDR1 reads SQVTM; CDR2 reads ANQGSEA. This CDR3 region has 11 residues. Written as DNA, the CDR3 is TGCAGCGTCTCTAGGGGGGAGACCCAGTACTTC. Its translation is CSVSRGETQYF.

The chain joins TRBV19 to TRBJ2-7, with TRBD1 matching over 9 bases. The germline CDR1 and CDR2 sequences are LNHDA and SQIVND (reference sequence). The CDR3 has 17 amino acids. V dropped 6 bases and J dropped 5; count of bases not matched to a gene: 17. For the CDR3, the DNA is TGTGCCAGTAGCTCACCCCCTTCGGGGACAGGGCTCGACGAGCAGTACTTC. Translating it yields CASSSPPSGTGLDEQYF.